These 17 T cell receptor beta chains were all obtained from the same sample, sequenced in a study of CD8 T cells in Susac syndrome. Reverse transcription of roughly 0.5 to 1 ug RNA used random hexamers. One entry per CDR3 protein, called by TCRdb with MiXCR from the immunoSEQ multiplex PCR reads. The data hold around 70,000 distinct CDR3 sequences, with approximately 94% observed a single time. Sample: CD8+ T cells from PBMCs. The receptors shown here come from a human donor with multiple sclerosis.

The J gene is TRBJ2-1, the V gene TRBV27; possibly TRBD1 for D (5 bases). The CDR3 totals 14 residues. In germline, CDR1 is MNHEY, CDR2 SMNVEV (reference sequence). Trimming cost V 3 bases and J 8 bases, with 14 bases left between them. The CDR3 spells CASSLWQGFDEQFF. The DNA for the CDR3 is TGTGCCAGCAGTTTGTGGCAGGGATTCGATGAGCAGTTCTTC.

This clonotype has just one count. The chain employs TRBV14 and TRBJ2-7; TRBD1 matches at 9 bases. V shed 4 bases and J 0 bases; nucleotides not matched to a gene: 7. The germline V gene encodes CDR1 SGHDN and CDR2 FVKESK. The CDR3 length is 16 residues. The CDR3 nucleotides are TGTGCCAGCAGCCCGGGACAGGGACAACCCTCCTACGAGCAGTACTTC. It is translated as CASSPGQGQPSYEQYF.

The CDR3 region is CASSSRTANYGYTF. The CDR3 coding sequence is TGTGCCAGCAGTTCACGGACAGCCAACTATGGCTACACCTTC. The V call is TRBV12-3 or TRBV12-4, the J call TRBJ1-2; D is possibly TRBD1 (6 bases). The CDR3 spans 14 residues. Trimming took 4 bases from V and 2 from J, leaving 11 bases between them.

The genes are TRBV27 and TRBJ1-5; 9 bases match TRBD1. The CDR3 consists of 14 residues. Per the germline V gene, CDR1 is MNHEY and CDR2 is SMNVEV (reference sequence). V lost 6 bases and J lost 7; bases outside the gene matches: 7. The CDR3 loop reads CASRKQGAGQPQHF. CDR3 sequence (DNA): TGTGCCAGCAGAAAACAGGGGGCAGGGCAGCCCCAGCATTTT.

The chain recombines TRBV7-9 with TRBJ2-7; D is possibly TRBD1 or TRBD2 (5 bases each). CDR1 is SEHNR and CDR2 is FQNEAQ in the germline V gene (reference sequence). The germline V and J ends were trimmed by 2 bases and 3 bases, with 17 bases remaining between them. This CDR3 spans 16 amino acids. CDR3 in amino acids: CASSLPQGTTLYEQYF. The CDR3 DNA reads as TGTGCCAGCAGCTTACCCCAAGGGACGACCCTCTACGAGCAGTACTTC.

The chain has TRBV5-1 and TRBJ2-1; no reliable D call. Germline V lookup: CDR1 SGHRS, CDR2 YFSETQ. The germline V and J ends were trimmed by 4 bases and 2 bases, with 7 bases remaining between them. The CDR3 has 13 residues. The CDR3: CASSPAAYNEQFF. CDR3 DNA: TGCGCCAGCAGCCCCGCCGCCTACAATGAGCAGTTCTTC.

The chain employs TRBV11-2 and TRBJ2-1, with no clear D. The CDR3 consists of 12 residues. With 4 bases removed from V and 4 bases from J, the gap between germline ends came to 5 bases. Germline assignment: CDR1 SGHAT and CDR2 FQNNGV. The CDR3 nucleotides are TGTGCCAGCAGCTGGGTATACAATGAGCAGTTCTTC. This translates into CASSWVYNEQFF.

The chain couples TRBV6-5 to TRBJ2-2, with unresolved D. This CDR3 has 17 residues. V was shortened by 4 bases and J by 0 bases, with 15 bases between the two germline ends. Germline assignment: CDR1 MNHEY and CDR2 SVGAGI. In DNA, the CDR3 is TGTGCCAGCAGTTTTGCGGCGAGTCTTACGAACACCGGGGAGCTGTTTTTT. It yields the protein CASSFAASLTNTGELFF.

This chain uses TRBV5-6 with TRBJ2-7, with 7 bases identical to TRBD1. The CDR3 consists of 14 residues. Germline V CDR1 and CDR2: SGHDT, YYEEEE. The V segment lost 5 bases and the J segment 1 base; nucleotides outside the gene matches: 6. Here the CDR3 DNA reads TGTGCCAGCAGTGGGACAGCCCCTTCCTACGAGCAGTACTTC. Translated, it gives CASSGTAPSYEQYF.

The chain uses TRBV24-1 and TRBJ2-3; TRBD2 matches 8 bases. The germline gives CDR1 KGHDR, CDR2 SFDVKD. This CDR3 spans 14 amino acids. J gave up 2 bases and V 9 bases, and 6 bases lay outside the gene matches. Here the CDR3 DNA reads TGTGCCACCTCCAGCGGGAGCCCCACAGATACGCAGTATTTT. This codes for CATSSGSPTDTQYF.

This rearrangement joins TRBV13 to TRBJ2-5, with 9 bases lining up with TRBD1. From germline, CDR1 is PRHDT and CDR2 FYEKMQ (reference sequence). The CDR3 has 15 amino acids. V dropped 5 bases and J dropped 5; count of bases not matched to a gene: 9. The CDR3 sequence is CASSRRDREAETQYF. CDR3 DNA sequence: TGTGCCAGCAGCCGTAGGGACAGGGAGGCGGAGACCCAGTACTTC.

V is TRBV5-4 and J is TRBJ2-7, with 10 bases aligning to TRBD1. The CDR3 consists of 15 residues. V lost 4 bases to trimming and J lost 2 bases; unmatched junction nucleotides: 6. CDR1 and CDR2 (germline): SGHNT, YYREEE (reference sequence). The CDR3 nucleotides are TGTGCCAGCAGCGAAGGGGGACAGGGGACCTACGAGCAGTACTTC. It specifies CASSEGGQGTYEQYF.

This chain uses TRBV15 with TRBJ2-1; 7 nucleotides line up with TRBD1. The CDR3 totals 16 residues. Germline V gene lookup returns CDR1 LNHNV and CDR2 YYDKDF (reference sequence). Losses at the gene ends were 1 base for V and 0 bases for J; bases not matched to a gene: 3. This chain's CDR3 is CATSRGRQGSYNEQFF. The CDR3 region has the DNA TGTGCCACCAGCAGAGGTAGACAGGGCTCCTACAATGAGCAGTTCTTC. Drawing the rest from reference TRBV15 and TRBJ2-1, the complete variable domain is DAMVIQNPRYQVTQFGKPVTLSCSQTLNHNVMYWYQQKSSQAPKLLFHYYDKDFNNEADTPDNFQSRRPNTSFCFLDIRSPGLGDTAMYLCATSRGRQGSYNEQFFGPGTRLTVL.

This clonotype was seen only once. V usage is TRBV4-3 and J usage is TRBJ2-7; D is ambiguous. V lost 0 bases, J lost 3 bases, and 15 bases lay in between. This CDR3 is built from 16 residues. Germline V CDR1 and CDR2: LGHNA, YSLEER. The CDR3 loop is CASSQDLLGSNYEQYF. In nucleotides, the CDR3 is TGCGCCAGCAGCCAAGATCTCCTAGGATCAAACTACGAGCAGTACTTC.

This rearrangement joins TRBV9 to TRBJ1-1; D ambiguous. V was pared by 0 bases and J by 0 bases, with 6 bases between. Germline loops: CDR1 SGDLS, CDR2 YYNGEE. The CDR3 spans 14 residues. The CDR3 is CASSVDSMNTEAFF. CDR3 bases: TGTGCCAGCAGCGTAGACAGCATGAACACTGAAGCTTTCTTT.

The gene calls are TRBV27 and TRBJ2-7, with unresolved D. This CDR3 region has 13 residues. Germline V gene lookup returns CDR1 MNHEY and CDR2 SMNVEV (reference sequence). V gave up 3 bases and J gave up 2 bases, with 8 bases separating them. The CDR3 DNA follows: TGTGCCAGCAGTTTCTCCATCACCTACGAGCAGTACTTC. It encodes CASSFSITYEQYF.

The rearrangement uses TRBV11-2 and TRBJ2-3, with 8 bases aligning to TRBD2. The trim removed 5 bases at V and 0 bases at J, leaving 7 bases unmatched. In germline, CDR1 is SGHAT, CDR2 FQNNGV. The CDR3 spans 16 residues. CDR3 in DNA: TGTGCCAGCAGCGCCTTGACTAGCGCGAGCACAGATACGCAGTATTTT. Protein: CASSALTSASTDTQYF.